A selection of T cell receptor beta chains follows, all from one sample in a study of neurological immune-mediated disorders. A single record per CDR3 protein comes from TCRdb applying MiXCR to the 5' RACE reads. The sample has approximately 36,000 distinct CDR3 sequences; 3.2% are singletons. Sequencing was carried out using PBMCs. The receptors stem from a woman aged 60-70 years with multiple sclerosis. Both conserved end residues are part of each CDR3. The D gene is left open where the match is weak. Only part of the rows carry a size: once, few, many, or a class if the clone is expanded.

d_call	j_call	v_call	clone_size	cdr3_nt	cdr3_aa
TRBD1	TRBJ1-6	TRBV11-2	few	TGTGCCAGCAGGCGTTTCTCACGTAGGGGGCAATATTCAACCCTCAACTTT	CASRRFSRRGQYSTLNF
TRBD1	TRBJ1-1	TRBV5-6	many	TGTGCCAGCAGCTTGAGGGACAGGGATGCTTTCTTT	CASSLRDRDAFF
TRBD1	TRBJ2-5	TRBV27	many	TGTGCCAGCAGTTTCTTTGCAGGGGGAAACCAAGAGACCCAGTACTTC	CASSFFAGGNQETQYF
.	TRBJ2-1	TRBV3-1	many	TGTGCCAGCAGCGCTACTAGCTTCCTACGTAATGAGCAGTTCTTC	CASSATSFLRNEQFF
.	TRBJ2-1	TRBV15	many	TGTGCCATCGCGGCCCCCCGCCAGGCCTACAATGAGCAGTTCTTC	CAIAAPRQAYNEQFF
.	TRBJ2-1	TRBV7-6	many	TGTGCCAGCAGCTCTAACCCACGGAATGAGCAGTTCTTC	CASSSNPRNEQFF
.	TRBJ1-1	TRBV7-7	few	TGTGCCAGCAGCTCGGGTTATGCCACTGAAGCTTTCTTT	CASSSGYATEAFF
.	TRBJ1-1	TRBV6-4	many	TGTGCCAGCAGTGACTTCGGGGGGAACACTGAAGCTTTCTTT	CASSDFGGNTEAFF
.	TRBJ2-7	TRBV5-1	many	TGCGCCAGCAGCGACGAAGGCAGGGGAGTGGGCTACGAGCAGTACTTC	CASSDEGRGVGYEQYF
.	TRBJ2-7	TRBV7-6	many	TGTGCCAGCAGCCCCTCCGGCGGAACCTACGAGCAGTACTTC	CASSPSGGTYEQYF
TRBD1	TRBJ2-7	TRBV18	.	TGTGCCAGCTCACCGGACAGGGGATTTAGCTACGAGCAGTACTTC	CASSPDRGFSYEQYF
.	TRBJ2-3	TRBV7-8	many	TGTGCCAGCAGCCGCAGTGACGCGCAGGGACACGGTACGCAGTATTTT	CASSRSDAQGHGTQYF
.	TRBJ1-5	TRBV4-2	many	TGTGCCAGCAGCCAAGAGTCTGTAGGGAACAATCAGCCCCAGCATTTT	CASSQESVGNNQPQHF
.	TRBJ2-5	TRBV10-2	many	TGCGCCAGCAGGGGTACAGGGTACCAAGAGACCCAGTACTTC	CASRGTGYQETQYF
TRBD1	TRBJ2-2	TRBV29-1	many	TGCAGCGCCCGGACAGGGGTGAACACCGGGGAGCTGTTTTTT	CSARTGVNTGELFF
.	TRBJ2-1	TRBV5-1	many	TGCGCCAGCAGCTTGGAGGGCGCGACGGGCGTCTTC	CASSLEGATGVF
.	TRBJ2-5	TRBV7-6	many	TGTGCCAGCAGCCTCGACATACTACAAGAGACCCAGTACTTC	CASSLDILQETQYF
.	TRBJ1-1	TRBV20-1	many	TGCAAGGGCACCCCAGCCCTACCGAACACTGAAGCTTTCTTT	CKGTPALPNTEAFF
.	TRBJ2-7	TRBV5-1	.	TGCGCCAGCAGCCGAAGACACCCCAACGAGCAGTACTTC	CASSRRHPNEQYF
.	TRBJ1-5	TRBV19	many	TGTGCCAGTACCCCCTTTTACCAGGGGAATCAGCCCCAGCATTTT	CASTPFYQGNQPQHF
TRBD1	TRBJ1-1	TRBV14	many	TGTGCCAGCAGCTACCCCGGGACAGGGAAGAGCACTGAAGCTTTCTTT	CASSYPGTGKSTEAFF
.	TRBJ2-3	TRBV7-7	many	TGTGCTAGCAGCCTCTATGGTGGGGTAGGAGATACGCAGTATTTT	CASSLYGGVGDTQYF
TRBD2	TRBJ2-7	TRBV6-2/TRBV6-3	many	TGTGCCAGCAAAAGGAGCGGGAACTACGAGCAGTACTTC	CASKRSGNYEQYF
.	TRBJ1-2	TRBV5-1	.	TGCGCCAGCAGCAACGTACAGGGAGTGTATGGCTACACCTTC	CASSNVQGVYGYTF
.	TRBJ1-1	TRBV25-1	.	TGTGCCAGCAGTTTCGGGGGCGGGTCTGAAGCTTTCTTT	CASSFGGGSEAFF
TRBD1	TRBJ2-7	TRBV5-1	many	TGCGCCAGCAGCTCGACAGGGAACTTGTACGAGCAGTACTTC	CASSSTGNLYEQYF
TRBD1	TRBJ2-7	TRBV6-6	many	TGTGCCAGCAGTTATCCGGGACAGAACTACGAGCAGTACTTC	CASSYPGQNYEQYF
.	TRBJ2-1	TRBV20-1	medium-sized	TGCAGCATCCCTAGTGTCAATGAGCAGTTCTTC	CSIPSVNEQFF
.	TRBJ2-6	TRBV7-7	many	TGTGCTAGCAGCCCCCAGCGTCAGTCTGGGGCCAACGTCCTGACTTTC	CASSPQRQSGANVLTF
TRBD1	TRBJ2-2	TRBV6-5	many	TGTGCCAGCGGAACATACAGGGGTCGTACCACCGGGGAGCTGTTTTTT	CASGTYRGRTTGELFF
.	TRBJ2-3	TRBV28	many	TGTGCCAGCAGTAGTACAGGGTTGGTGGGCACAGATACGCAGTATTTT	CASSSTGLVGTDTQYF
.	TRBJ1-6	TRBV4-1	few	TGCGCCAGCAGCCAAACTATTACAAGGAGCTTCAATTCACCCCTCCACTTT	CASSQTITRSFNSPLHF
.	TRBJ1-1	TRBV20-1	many	TGCAGTGCTCCCCGGTTCGGACAACCGAACACTGAAGCTTTCTTT	CSAPRFGQPNTEAFF
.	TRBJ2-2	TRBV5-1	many	TGCGCCAGCAGGCGGAGTCTGGGGAATGCCGGGGAGCTGTTTTTT	CASRRSLGNAGELFF
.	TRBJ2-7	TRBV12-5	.	TGTGCTAGTGGCCCCGGGACTGTTTGGCAAGCGCAGTACTTC	CASGPGTVWQAQYF
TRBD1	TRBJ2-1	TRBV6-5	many	TGTGCCAGCACCGACAGGGTAGGAGACAATGAGCAGTTCTTC	CASTDRVGDNEQFF
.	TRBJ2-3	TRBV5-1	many	TGCGCCAGCTTGGAGGAAAATACGCAGTATTTT	CASLEENTQYF
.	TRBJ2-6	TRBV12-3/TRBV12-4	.	TGTGCCAGCACTGGGGGGGGGGCCAACGTCCTGACTTTC	CASTGGGANVLTF
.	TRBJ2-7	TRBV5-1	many	TGCGCCAGCAGCCTAGGGGGGACTCGCCTGGACGAGCAGTACTTC	CASSLGGTRLDEQYF
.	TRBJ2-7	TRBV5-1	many	TGCGCCAGCAGCTCTCAGGTGGGGGGAAACTACGAGCAGTACTTC	CASSSQVGGNYEQYF
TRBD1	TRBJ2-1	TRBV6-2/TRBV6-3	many	TGTGCCAGCAGTACGGGACAGGTATACAATGAGCAGTTCTTC	CASSTGQVYNEQFF
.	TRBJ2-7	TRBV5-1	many	TGCGCCAGCAGCTCCCAGGGGGGGGCCCAGGAGCAGTACTTC	CASSSQGGAQEQYF
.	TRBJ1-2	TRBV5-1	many	TGCGCCAGCAGCATCTCAGGGGAAACCGGCTACACCTTC	CASSISGETGYTF
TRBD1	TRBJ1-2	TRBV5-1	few	TGCGCCAGCAGCTTGGATCCGAGACAGGGAATGAACCATGGCTACACCTTC	CASSLDPRQGMNHGYTF
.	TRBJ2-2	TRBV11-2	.	TGTGCCAGCAGCTTAGATCGAGGGGGGCGAACCGGGGAGCTGTTTTTT	CASSLDRGGRTGELFF
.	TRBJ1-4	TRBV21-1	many	TGTGCCAGCAGCAAAGAAAGGCAAGACGACAGGGACGAAAAACTGTTTTTT	CASSKERQDDRDEKLFF
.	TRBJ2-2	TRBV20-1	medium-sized	TGCAGTGCTAACGTTGGAGGCACCGGGGAGCTGTTTTTT	CSANVGGTGELFF
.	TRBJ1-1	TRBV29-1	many	TGCAGCGTTCACCAGACCACTGAAGCTTTCTTT	CSVHQTTEAFF
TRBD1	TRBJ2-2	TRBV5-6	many	TGTGCCAGCAGCTTGCCGGACAGGTCCACCGGGGAGCTGTTTTTT	CASSLPDRSTGELFF
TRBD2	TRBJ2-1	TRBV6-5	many	TGTGCCAGCAGTTTCGCCGGACTAGCGGGGGGTTCCGATGAGCAGTTCTTC	CASSFAGLAGGSDEQFF
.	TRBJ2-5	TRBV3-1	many	TGTGCCAGCAGCCAAGACTGGGTATCTACGGAGACCCAGTACTTC	CASSQDWVSTETQYF
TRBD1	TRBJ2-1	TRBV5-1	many	TGCGCCAGCAGCGCCGGGACAGGGGTTTCAAATGAGCAGTTCTTC	CASSAGTGVSNEQFF
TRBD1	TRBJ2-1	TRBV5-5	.	TGTGCCAGCAGCTTGGTCCGGACAGGGGACAATGAGCAGTTCTTC	CASSLVRTGDNEQFF
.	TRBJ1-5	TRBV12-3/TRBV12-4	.	TGTGCCAGCAGCCCGACAGGTGACAATCAGCCCCAGCATTTT	CASSPTGDNQPQHF